The entry that follows covers one TCR beta chain sequence. The count of this clone is one. This clone's antigen is unknown. There are no base qualities to consult, and no much larger clone falls within one base. These data originate in a study of cytomegalovirus exposure and HLA in healthy donors (TCRdb year 2017). Concerning the study at large: In an earlier analysis of some 550 of the donors, 250 to 300 Gb of sequence data and approximately 100 million unique TCR beta sequences from about 179 million T cells were reported. Roughly 300 gigabases of sequencing data and 75 million to 85 million unique TCR sequences made up an early release that covered under 750 HLA-typed donors. Of the roughly 400 genotyped donors, approximately 83% fell in the genetic ancestry cluster associated with self-reported Caucasian donors. The study was designed to test whether signatures of past pathogen exposure could be identified by cataloging public T cell receptors. The T cell repertoires of 666 subjects were profiled by immunosequencing and related to cytomegalovirus serostatus. A separate validation cohort of about 110 different subjects was used in addition to the roughly 720-subject first cohort. To predict cytomegalovirus infection status, the study brought together high-throughput TCR immunosequencing, statistical association of individual TCRs with disease status, and machine learning. A later analysis re-examined previously published TCR beta repertoires from 610 or so donors and added high-resolution HLA genotyping to investigate patterns of TCR occurrence. The later analysis used no new phenotypic data to find candidate immune exposures, relying instead on TCR beta sequences and their occurrence across donors. An earlier analysis of several hundred of the donors used high-throughput TCR beta sequencing to judge whether each TCR beta V gene segment behaved as functional or pseudogenic. Donor age, sex, ethnicity and CMV serostatus were compiled together with the repertoire data. A later genetic analysis took genome-wide SNP genotypes for about 55% of the 666 donors and used that subset as a discovery cohort. Every discovery cohort repertoire had been produced on one sequencing platform. HLA typing included class I and class II loci at four-digit resolution. The number of typed donors differed by locus: about 629-630 for A, B, C, DRB1 and DQB1; approximately 520 for DQA1; around 580 for DPA1; and 450 to 480 for DPB1. Because of strong linkage in the cohort, 5 or 6 DR-DQ haplotypes were treated as single units for association and clustering. On average, roughly 200,000 unique TCR beta nucleotide sequences were sequenced per donor among 398 genotyped donors of the cohort, with around 19% of those sequences being non-productive. What the work shows at the level of the full study, not this receptor alone: In a later analysis, the rate of TCR association differed among HLA loci, with DRB1 alleles having the most associated TCRs and HLA-C alleles having the fewest. Sequencing depth was assumed to be roughly uniform across donors in the presence/absence analyses, though that assumption may not hold. Linkage disequilibrium might explain the correlated functional status among segregating V segments, but an unknown experimental factor could not be excluded. In the study, approximately 160 TCR beta chains were listed as associated with cytomegalovirus. The cohort was sequenced for TCR beta chains only, and without alpha or paired-chain data the features that could be detected were limited. A later analysis found that most CMV-associated TCR beta chains appeared HLA-restricted, with HLA associations seemingly driven largely by CMV exposure. Most TCR sequences were observed very rarely across donors, whereas some public TCRs were present in many individuals. In an earlier analysis of approximately 590 of the donors, most TCR beta V segments were observed in productive rearrangements about 87% or about 30% of the time, broadly matching IMGT annotations. HLA typing was unavailable for some donors at each locus, so association tests used only the typed subset. A later analysis associated about 17,000 TCR beta sequences with specific HLA alleles at a false discovery rate of 0.05. A further reported finding was that TCR beta sequences accurately predicted the HLA-A and HLA-B alleles for most subjects in the first cohort. The sequencing pipeline was judged likely to have produced a cluster of highly shared sequence variants as a technical artifact. An association between a missense DCLRE1C variant and V-gene and J-gene trimming of TCR beta chains was found in a later genetic analysis and replicated in an independent cohort. The authors suggested that the approach could potentially be generalized to other disease states and immunological phenotypes. Three of the identified cytomegalovirus-associated TCR beta chains were confirmed in vitro to be specific for cytomegalovirus antigens. A later analysis reported that several top co-occurrence clusters appeared linked to parvovirus B19, influenza, CMV and Epstein-Barr virus. According to a later genetic analysis, donors in an Asian-associated ancestry cluster had fewer N-insertions in productive TCRs than the approximately 670-donor mean. In both the original and validation cohorts, the classifier was reported to diagnose cytomegalovirus status with high specificity and sensitivity. In a later analysis, HLA-associated TCR beta chains were found to be more clonally expanded and to have lower generation probabilities than equally common non-associated chains. Approximately 16 rarely observed V segments, including chromosome 9 orphons, were excluded from the earlier analysis of about 500 of the donors because counts were too low. For the cohort, immune exposure information was limited to CMV serostatus. When HLA alleles, especially DR and DQ, strongly co-occurred, TCR associations were difficult to assign to individual alleles.

In total, 600 or so healthy bone marrow donors made up the cohort. All cohort members were sampled while nominally healthy, although unrecorded immune exposures were likely present. The donor was CMV seronegative and was included in the group of several hundred seronegative cohort members. Each donor provided a peripheral blood sample, and peripheral blood mononuclear cells were used for TCR beta sequencing. The Qiagen DNeasy Blood Extraction Kit was used to extract genomic DNA from the blood cell samples. The protocol used for the library was the immunoSEQ multiplex PCR assay. For the multiplex PCR, a mixture combining 60 forward primers for TCR Vbeta segments and 13 reverse primers for TCR Jbeta segments was used. The CDR3 region of rearranged TCR beta genes was amplified from genomic DNA by a multiplex PCR assay. The Illumina HiSeq System was used to sequence the amplified TCR beta libraries as 87-base-pair reads. In the original analysis: A later analysis counted some 80 million unique TCR beta chains across the 670 or so repertoires, and roughly 11 million of these chains were shared by at least two donors. Raw reads were error-corrected and collapsed into unique sequences by a nearest-neighbor algorithm in which closely related sequences were merged to remove PCR and sequencing errors. Alignment of CDR3 sequences to IMGT reference sequences was used to assign V, D and J gene segments. Each retained sequence needed at least a six-nucleotide match to both a V gene segment and a J gene segment. Rearrangements were called productive when the CDR3 lacked stop codons and stayed in frame with V and J; all others were non-productive. Following IMGT convention, CDR3 was defined as the stretch from the second conserved V-encoded cysteine to the conserved J-encoded phenylalanine. The earlier analysis of about 610 of the donors excluded sequences that lacked an unambiguous match to a single V gene segment. In an earlier analysis of approximately 590 of the donors, a V segment was called functional when productive rearrangements were above 56.7%, and segregating when the standard deviation between donors exceeded 5%. To diagnose cytomegalovirus status from the catalog of TCR beta chain sequences, a statistical classification framework was built. In a later analysis, TCR nucleotide sequences were compared against IMGT/GENE-DB human TR gene sequences so that V and J genes could be assigned. Using the TCRdist pipeline, a later analysis assigned CDR3 sequences along with most-parsimonious VDJ recombination scenarios. A later analysis defined each TCR beta chain by its CDR3 amino acid sequence plus V-gene family, and excluded reads lacking a unique V-gene family. A later analysis removed 500 to 600 highly shared, low-generation-probability nucleotide sequences to deal with suspected cross-contamination and a sequencing artifact. For each public chain, a later analysis derived a clonal expansion index from normalized ranks of inferred template counts within each repertoire. A later analysis computed generation probabilities with a VDJ recombination model fitted to out-of-frame rearrangements, and checked the results against IGoR. In a later analysis, TCR-TCR, TCR-HLA and TCR-CMV co-occurrence was scored with hypergeometric tests, and a repertoire-size bias correction was applied to TCR pairs. False discovery rates were estimated in a later analysis by permuting HLA or CMV assignments 20 times. In a later analysis, co-occurring TCRs were grouped with DBSCAN, and TCRdist sequence similarity was added when clustering was performed within HLA-allele-positive subsets. Repertoires with fewer than 30,000 or more than 120,000 public chains were left out of co-occurrence clustering, as were a handful of repertoires with anomalous nucleotide sharing. TCRdb provides this immuneACCESS table in a form limited to in-frame rearrangements. Some clones are lacking; in checked studies, under half of them reflect an unresolved V gene, and why the rest are absent is not known. V and J calls and clone size are given by that table; D and trimming were obtained from the DNA. This sample gives 100,000 to 150,000 clones in total; roughly 74% of them show up just once. Approximately 7.8% of the sample goes to the ten largest clones.

This clonotype was sampled from a male donor in good health and CMV-seronegative. Sequenced: PBMCs.

The CDR3 reads CASKPPGHLYNEQFF. The DNA sequence reads TGTGCCAGCAAACCCCCGGGACACCTCTACAATGAGCAGTTCTTC. The V and J genes are TRBV25-1 and TRBJ2-1; matching of 6 bases hints at TRBD1 as the D gene. Trimming costs V 7 bases and J 3 bases, and their ends lie 16 bases apart. Via the germline V gene, CDR1 is MGHDK and CDR2 SYGVNS. The CDR3 spans 15 residues, from the cysteine through the phenylalanine. This entry keeps only the CDR3 DNA: 45 bases, framed from base 1.